The clone carrying this T cell receptor (beta chain) was detected ten times or more. The antigen is not known. This sample is drawn from a study of response to subunit inactivated influenza vaccine. General observations from the study: It was the authors' suggestion that each seasonal influenza vaccination recruits few new T cells.

Germline trimming cut 4 bases from V and 5 bases from J; bases unmatched to any gene: 15. Germline CDR1 SGHRS, CDR2 YFSETQ. The CDR3 is made up of 17 amino acids. From the RT-PCR reads, TCRdb called clonotypes with MiXCR, one entry per CDR3 protein. Among 200,000 to 300,000 distinct CDR3 sequences, 12% were seen once, and the ten largest hold 7.8%. This material consisted of non-naive T cells sorted from PBMCs, taken 14 to 15 days before vaccination. The receptor comes from a man aged 45-65 years who received an inactivated influenza vaccine. The chain links TRBV5-1 to TRBJ2-5; 9 positions agree with TRBD2. The CDR3 DNA reads TGCGCCAGCAGCGCCCGATTGACTAGCGGCTTAGAGGAGACCCAGTACTTC. Its protein product is CASSARLTSGLEETQYF.